This TCR beta chain was identified during a study of CD8 T cells in Susac syndrome. With random hexamers, roughly 0.5 to 1 ug RNA was reverse transcribed. Using its own MiXCR run on the immunoSEQ multiplex PCR reads, TCRdb lists one record per CDR3 protein. This table has about 200,000 distinct CDR3 sequences, 90% to 95% appearing once. The CDR3 totals 16 residues. Trimming removed 6 bases from V and 0 bases from J, with 17 bases in between. Germline V CDR1 and CDR2: SEHNR, FQNEAQ (reference sequence). The source of this sequence is a human donor in good health. V gene TRBV7-9 combines with J gene TRBJ2-5; D perhaps matches TRBD1 (6 bases). The specimen was CD4+ T cells from PBMCs. The chain's CDR3 is CASSLRADRYQETQYF. CDR3 coding DNA: TGTGCCAGCAGTCTCCGGGCCGACAGGTACCAAGAGACCCAGTACTTC.